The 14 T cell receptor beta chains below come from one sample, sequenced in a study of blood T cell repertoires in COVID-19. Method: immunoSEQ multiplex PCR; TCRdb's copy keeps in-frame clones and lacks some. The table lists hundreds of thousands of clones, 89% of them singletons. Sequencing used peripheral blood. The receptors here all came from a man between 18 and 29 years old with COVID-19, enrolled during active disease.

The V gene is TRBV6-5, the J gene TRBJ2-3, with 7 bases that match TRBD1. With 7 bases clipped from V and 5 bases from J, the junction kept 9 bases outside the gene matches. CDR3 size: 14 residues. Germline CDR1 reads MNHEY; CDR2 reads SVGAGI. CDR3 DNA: TGTGCCAGCACCTTGGACAGGTATAGAGATACGCAGTATTTT. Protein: CASTLDRYRDTQYF.

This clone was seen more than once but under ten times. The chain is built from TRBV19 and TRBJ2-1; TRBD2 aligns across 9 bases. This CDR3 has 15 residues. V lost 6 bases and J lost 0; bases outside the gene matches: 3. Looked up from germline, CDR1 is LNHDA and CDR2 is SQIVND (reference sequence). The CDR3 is CASRLSGSSYNEQFF. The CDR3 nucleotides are TGTGCCAGTAGGCTTAGCGGGAGCTCCTACAATGAGCAGTTCTTC.

The CDR3 spells CASSFGTSYEQFF. Here the CDR3 DNA reads TGTGCCAGCAGTTTTGGGACTAGCTATGAGCAGTTCTTC. V gene TRBV27 combines with J gene TRBJ2-1, with 9 positions matching TRBD2. The CDR3 loop spans 13 amino acids. After removal of 3 bases from V and 8 bases from J, the junction contained 2 bases not matched to a gene. Germline values: CDR1 MNHEY, CDR2 SMNVEV (reference sequence).

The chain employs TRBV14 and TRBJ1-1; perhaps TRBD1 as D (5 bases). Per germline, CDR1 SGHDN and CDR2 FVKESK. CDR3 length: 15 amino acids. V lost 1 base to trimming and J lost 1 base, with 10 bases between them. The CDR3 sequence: CASSQANRRNTEAFF. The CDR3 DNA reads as TGTGCCAGCAGCCAAGCGAACAGGAGGAACACTGAAGCTTTCTTT.

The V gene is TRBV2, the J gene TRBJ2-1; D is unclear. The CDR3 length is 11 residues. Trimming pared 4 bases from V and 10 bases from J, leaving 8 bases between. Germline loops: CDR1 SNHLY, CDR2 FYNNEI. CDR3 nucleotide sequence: TGTGCCAGCAGTGCGGTTGCGGAGCAGTTCTTC. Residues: CASSAVAEQFF.

The CDR3 sequence: CASSEAEGQGTYEQYF. Written as DNA, the CDR3 is TGTGCCAGCAGTGAAGCGGAGGGACAGGGAACCTACGAGCAGTACTTC. The chain links TRBV6-1 to TRBJ2-7; TRBD1 matches at 9 bases. The CDR3 runs 16 residues. J lost 2 bases, V lost 0 bases, and 5 bases had no gene match. From germline, CDR1 is MNHNS and CDR2 SASEGT.

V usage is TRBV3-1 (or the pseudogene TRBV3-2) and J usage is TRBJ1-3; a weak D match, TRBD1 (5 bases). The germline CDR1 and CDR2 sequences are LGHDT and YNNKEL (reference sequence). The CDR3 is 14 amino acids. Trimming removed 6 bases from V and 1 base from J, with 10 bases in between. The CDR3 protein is CASSPGLSGNTIYF. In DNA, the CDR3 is TGTGCCAGCAGTCCAGGGCTTTCTGGAAACACCATATATTTT.

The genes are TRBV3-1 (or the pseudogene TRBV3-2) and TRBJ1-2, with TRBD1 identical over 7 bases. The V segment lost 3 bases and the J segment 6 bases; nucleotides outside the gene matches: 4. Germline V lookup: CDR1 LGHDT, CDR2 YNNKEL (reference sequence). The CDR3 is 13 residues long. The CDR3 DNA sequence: TGTGCCAGCAGCCACCCGACAGGGCATGGCTACACCTTC. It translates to CASSHPTGHGYTF.

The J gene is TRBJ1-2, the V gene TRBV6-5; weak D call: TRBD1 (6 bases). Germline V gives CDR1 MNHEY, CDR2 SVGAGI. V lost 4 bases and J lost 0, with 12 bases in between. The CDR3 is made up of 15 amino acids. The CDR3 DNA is TGTGCCAGCAGTTCTCCGGGACACGCTAACTATGGCTACACCTTC. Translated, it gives CASSSPGHANYGYTF.

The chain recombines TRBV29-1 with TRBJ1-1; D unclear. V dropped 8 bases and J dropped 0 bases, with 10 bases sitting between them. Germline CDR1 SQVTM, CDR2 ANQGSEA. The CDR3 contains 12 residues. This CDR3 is CSSLQLNTEAFF. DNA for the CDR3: TGCAGCTCGTTACAGCTGAACACTGAAGCTTTCTTT.

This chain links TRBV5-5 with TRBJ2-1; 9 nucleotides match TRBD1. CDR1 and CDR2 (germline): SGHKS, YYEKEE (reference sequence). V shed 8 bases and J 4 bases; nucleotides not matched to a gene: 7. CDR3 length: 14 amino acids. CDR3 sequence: CASPPGQGYNEQFF. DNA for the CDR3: TGTGCCAGTCCACCGGGACAGGGTTACAATGAGCAGTTCTTC.

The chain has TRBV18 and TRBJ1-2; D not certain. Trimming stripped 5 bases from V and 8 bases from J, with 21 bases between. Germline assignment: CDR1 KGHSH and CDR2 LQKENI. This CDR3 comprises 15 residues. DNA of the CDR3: TGTGCCAGCTCAACCCTCGAGGGCACAAACGAAGGCTACACCTTC. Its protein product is CASSTLEGTNEGYTF.

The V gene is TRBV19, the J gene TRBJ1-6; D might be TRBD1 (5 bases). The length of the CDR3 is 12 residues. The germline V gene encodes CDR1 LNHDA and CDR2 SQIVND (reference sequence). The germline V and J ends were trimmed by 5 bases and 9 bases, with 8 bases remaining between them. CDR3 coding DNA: TGTGCCAGTAGTTTCCAGGGTTCACCCCTCCACTTT. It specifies CASSFQGSPLHF.

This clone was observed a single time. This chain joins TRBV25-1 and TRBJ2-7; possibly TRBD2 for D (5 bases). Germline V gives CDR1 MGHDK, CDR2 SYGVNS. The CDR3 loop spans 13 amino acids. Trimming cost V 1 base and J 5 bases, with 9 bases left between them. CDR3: CASSESLRDEQYF. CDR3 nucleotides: TGTGCCAGCAGTGAATCATTGAGGGACGAGCAGTACTTC.